These 26 T cell receptor beta chains were sequenced from one sample in a study of cytomegalovirus exposure and HLA in healthy donors. With 60 Vbeta and 13 Jbeta primers, the PCR was carried out. Sequenced by immunoSEQ multiplex PCR; TCRdb stores in-frame clones only, minus some. The table has 100,000 to 150,000 clones, about 81% seen once. Input material: PBMCs. Source of these receptors: a woman in her forties in good health and CMV-seropositive.

This rearrangement joins TRBV7-9 to TRBJ1-1; 8 bases fit TRBD1. Germline V lookup: CDR1 SEHNR, CDR2 FQNEAQ (reference sequence). The CDR3 spans 16 residues. Trimming at V came to 1 base and at J to 10 bases, leaving 14 bases not matched to a gene. The CDR3 nucleotides read TGTGCCAGCAGCTTAGGAGCTAGGACAGGGCTGATGCTAGCTTTCTTT. Translation: CASSLGARTGLMLAFF.

The chain uses TRBV28 and TRBJ1-5, with 8 bases fitting TRBD1. Germline CDR1 MDHEN, CDR2 SYDVKM. V lost 4 bases and J lost 5; bases outside the gene matches: 4. The length of the CDR3 is 14 residues. The CDR3 protein is CASSSGQGYQPQHF. The CDR3 coding sequence is TGTGCCAGCAGTTCCGGACAGGGTTATCAGCCCCAGCATTTT.

The chain links TRBV5-1 to TRBJ1-4, with D unclear. CDR1 is SGHRS and CDR2 is YFSETQ in the germline V gene. Trimming took off 1 base at V and 3 bases at J, with 16 bases between the two ends. CDR3 length: 17 amino acids. CDR3 in amino acids: CASSLSSSVTSNEKLFF. CDR3 sequence (DNA): TGCGCCAGCAGCTTGTCCAGTTCTGTAACATCTAATGAAAAACTGTTTTTT.

The rearrangement uses TRBV9 and TRBJ2-6, with D tentatively TRBD1 (6 bases). With 0 bases removed from V and 2 bases from J, the gap between germline ends came to 12 bases. In germline, CDR1 is SGDLS, CDR2 YYNGEE. The CDR3 loop spans 17 amino acids. DNA of the CDR3: TGTGCCAGCAGCGTAGCTACGGACAGTCCTGGGGCCAACGTCCTGACTTTC. It specifies CASSVATDSPGANVLTF.

This chain links TRBV7-6 with TRBJ2-2; D is perhaps TRBD2 (6 bases). CDR3 length: 19 amino acids. Trimming pared 5 bases from V and 3 bases from J, leaving 25 bases between. Germline V gene lookup returns CDR1 SGHVS and CDR2 FNYEAQ. Written as DNA, the CDR3 is TGTGCCAGCAGCCGCCTCCCGCGCTTCCAGCGGGCTGACACCGGGGAGCTGTTTTTT. This codes for CASSRLPRFQRADTGELFF.

The rearrangement links TRBV5-1 to TRBJ2-1, with 14 bases aligning to TRBD2. J gave up 7 bases and V 3 bases, and 3 bases lay outside the gene matches. Germline V lookup: CDR1 SGHRS, CDR2 YFSETQ. The length of the CDR3 is 15 residues. The CDR3: CASSYRTSGRNEQFF. The CDR3 DNA follows: TGCGCCAGCAGCTATCGGACTAGCGGGAGGAATGAGCAGTTCTTC. Drawing the rest from reference TRBV5-1 and TRBJ2-1, the complete variable domain is KAGVTQTPRYLIKTRGQQVTLSCSPISGHRSVSWYQQTPGQGLQFLFEYFSETQRNKGNFPGRFSGRQFSNSRSEMNVSTLELGDSALYLCASSYRTSGRNEQFFGPGTRLTVL.

This clone has more than one count but fewer than ten. The rearrangement links TRBV7-2 to TRBJ1-1; no firm D call. The V end was cut by 5 bases, the J end by 1 base, with 14 bases between. The germline V gene has CDR1 SGHTA and CDR2 FQGNSA. This CDR3 is built from 15 residues. CDR3 in amino acids: CASSPPLGGNTEAFF. Written as DNA, the CDR3 is TGTGCCAGCAGCCCCCCTCTCGGAGGGAACACTGAAGCTTTCTTT.

This clone came up once. The chain combines TRBV27 with TRBJ2-1; 7 nucleotides line up with TRBD2. From germline, CDR1 is MNHEY and CDR2 SMNVEV (reference sequence). The CDR3 runs to 14 residues. V lost 6 bases and J lost 3; bases outside the gene matches: 5. The CDR3 bases are TGTGCCAGCAGGAGCGGGGACTACTACAATGAGCAGTTCTTC. Translating it yields CASRSGDYYNEQFF.

The CDR3 protein is CASSIGLAQKTQYF. The CDR3 DNA is TGTGCCAGTAGTATCGGACTAGCGCAAAAGACCCAGTACTTC. V gene TRBV19 combines with J gene TRBJ2-5; 9 nucleotides align to TRBD2. Trimming took 3 bases from V and 6 from J; bases not matched to a gene: 5. Germline CDR1 reads LNHDA; CDR2 reads SQIVND (reference sequence). The CDR3 consists of 14 residues.

The chain is built from TRBV6-6 and TRBJ1-4; D unresolved. This CDR3 has 14 amino acids. V gave up 0 bases and J gave up 4 bases, with 6 bases separating them. CDR1 and CDR2 (germline): MNHNY, SVGAGI (reference sequence). The chain's CDR3 is CASSYSRGNEKLFF. The CDR3 coding sequence is TGTGCCAGCAGTTACTCCCGGGGTAATGAAAAACTGTTTTTT.

V usage is TRBV2 and J usage is TRBJ1-5; tentative D call: TRBD1 (6 bases). Germline CDR1 reads SNHLY; CDR2 reads FYNNEI. The CDR3 sequence is 14 residues long. V lost 6 bases and J 4 bases, leaving 13 bases between the germline ends. DNA of the CDR3: TGTGCCAGCAGGTCTACAGGGCAAAATCAGCCCCAGCATTTT. Its protein is CASRSTGQNQPQHF.

This clone came up a few times. V gene TRBV28 combines with J gene TRBJ2-7, with a possible D match to TRBD2 (5 bases). This CDR3 is 15 amino acids long. V shed 1 base and J shed 3 bases, with 13 bases lying between them. Germline CDR1 is MDHEN and CDR2 is SYDVKM. The CDR3 region has the DNA TGTGCCAGCAGTTTATACCCCGCGGGTAGCTACGAGCAGTACTTC. Amino acid sequence: CASSLYPAGSYEQYF.

The chain has TRBV7-2 and TRBJ2-7; perhaps TRBD2 as D (6 bases). V dropped 5 bases and J dropped 6 bases, with 14 bases sitting between them. Germline-derived CDR1 and CDR2 are SGHTA and FQGNSA. The CDR3 extends over 13 amino acids. The CDR3 region is CASSPGGSGEQYF. The CDR3 nucleotides are TGTGCCAGCAGCCCCGGAGGGTCGGGCGAGCAGTACTTC.

The chain links TRBV28 to TRBJ2-7, with D perhaps matching TRBD2 (6 bases). This CDR3 region has 12 residues. Germline assignment: CDR1 MDHEN and CDR2 SYDVKM. V dropped 6 bases and J dropped 7 bases, with 13 bases sitting between them. CDR3 protein: CASSPRRGEQYF. The CDR3 DNA sequence: TGTGCCAGCAGCCCTAGGAGGGGAGAGCAGTACTTC.

This chain uses TRBV27 with TRBJ2-7; D is ambiguous. V was clipped by 6 bases and J by 2 bases, with 11 bases between them. The CDR3 is 13 residues long. Per germline, CDR1 MNHEY and CDR2 SMNVEV (reference sequence). This CDR3 is CASRSHGTYEQYF. CDR3 bases: TGTGCCAGCAGGAGCCACGGTACCTACGAGCAGTACTTC.

The V call is TRBV5-1, the J call TRBJ1-4, with a tentative D call TRBD1 (6 bases). Germline CDR1 reads SGHRS; CDR2 reads YFSETQ. The CDR3 has 15 amino acids. With 2 bases removed from V and 8 bases from J, the gap between germline ends came to 16 bases. The CDR3 DNA is TGCGCCAGCAGCTTAGGTCCAGGGGAGGGAGAAAAACTGTTTTTT. Amino acids: CASSLGPGEGEKLFF.

CDR3 sequence: CASSELERGGGNEQFF. DNA for the CDR3: TGTGCCAGCAGTGAATTGGAGCGGGGGGGCGGAAATGAGCAGTTCTTC. The chain recombines TRBV25-1 with TRBJ2-1, with TRBD2 matching 10 bases. V dropped 1 base and J dropped 7; count of bases not matched to a gene: 7. Germline CDR1 MGHDK, CDR2 SYGVNS. The length of the CDR3 is 16 residues.

The V and J genes are TRBV6-5 and TRBJ2-4; D is ambiguous. Trimming took 5 bases from V and 2 from J, leaving 7 bases between them. Germline CDR1 and CDR2: MNHEY and SVGAGI. The CDR3 covers 13 residues. CDR3: CASSSGPKNIQYF. CDR3 nucleotide sequence: TGTGCCAGCAGTAGTGGGCCCAAAAACATTCAGTACTTC.

The V gene is TRBV6-5, the J gene TRBJ1-2, with a possible D match to TRBD1 (5 bases). This CDR3 has 13 residues. The V and J ends lost 1 base and 3 bases respectively, with 6 bases between them. CDR1 and CDR2 (germline): MNHEY, SVGAGI. Here the CDR3 DNA reads TGTGCCAGCAGTTACTTACAGGACTATGGCTACACCTTC. Encoded protein: CASSYLQDYGYTF.

J is TRBJ1-6 and V is TRBV6-5, with D uncertain. V dropped 1 base and J dropped 8 bases, with 6 bases sitting between them. Germline V gives CDR1 MNHEY, CDR2 SVGAGI. There are 13 residues in the CDR3. The chain's CDR3 is CASSYLEDSPLHF. CDR3 in DNA: TGTGCCAGCAGTTACTTGGAGGATTCACCCCTCCACTTT.

The chain joins TRBV30 to TRBJ2-7, with D unresolved. This CDR3 spans 11 amino acids. Germline V lookup: CDR1 GTSNPN, CDR2 SVGIG (reference sequence). Trimming stripped 3 bases from V and 4 bases from J, with 7 bases between. The CDR3 loop reads CAWSPKYEQYF. CDR3 sequence (DNA): TGTGCCTGGAGCCCAAAATACGAGCAGTACTTC.

The count of this clone is one. The J gene is TRBJ2-7, the V gene TRBV5-4, with TRBD1 identical over 10 bases. The ends lost 5 bases at V and 2 bases at J; junction bases unmatched: 7. Germline V lookup: CDR1 SGHNT, CDR2 YYREEE (reference sequence). This CDR3 has 15 amino acids. CDR3 in amino acids: CASSTGTGVTYEQYF. CDR3 sequence (DNA): TGTGCCAGCAGTACCGGGACAGGGGTCACCTACGAGCAGTACTTC.

There are a few counts of this clone. The V and J genes are TRBV13 and TRBJ2-5; 7 bases are a match to TRBD2. The CDR3 sequence is 15 residues long. The germline V gene has CDR1 PRHDT and CDR2 FYEKMQ (reference sequence). Trimming cost V 1 base and J 2 bases; bases outside gene matches: 4. The CDR3 nucleotides read TGTGCCAGCAGCTTAGCAAGCGGGGTACAAGAGACCCAGTACTTC. It codes for CASSLASGVQETQYF. The full variable domain, in which reference TRBV13 and TRBJ2-5 provide the parts outside the CDR3, is AAGVIQSPRHLIKEKRETATLKCYPIPRHDTVYWYQQGPGQDPQFLISFYEKMQSDKGSIPDRFSAQQFSDYHSELNMSSLELGDSALYFCASSLASGVQETQYFGPGTRLLVL.

The chain combines TRBV4-2 with TRBJ2-3, with D possibly matching TRBD2 (6 bases). V was pared by 0 bases and J by 2 bases, with 12 bases between. CDR3 size: 16 residues. Germline CDR1 is LGHNA and CDR2 is YNFKEQ. CDR3 in amino acids: CASSQDILAFTDTQYF. In DNA form, the CDR3 reads TGTGCCAGCAGCCAAGATATACTAGCCTTCACAGATACGCAGTATTTT.

The chain uses TRBV10-3 and TRBJ2-1, with D maybe TRBD2 (6 bases). From germline, CDR1 is ENHRY and CDR2 SYGVKD. The CDR3 is made up of 16 amino acids. Trimming took 0 bases from V and 4 from J, leaving 13 bases between them. CDR3 sequence (DNA): TGTGCCATCAGTGAGTCGGAGGGAAGAGGGTACAATGAGCAGTTCTTC. Translating it yields CAISESEGRGYNEQFF.

This clone was observed a few times. The chain joins TRBV5-4 to TRBJ1-2; 11 bases are shared with TRBD1. The germline gives CDR1 SGHNT, CDR2 YYREEE (reference sequence). The V segment lost 4 bases and the J segment 2 bases; nucleotides outside the gene matches: 4. There are 15 residues in the CDR3. This CDR3 reads CASSLRDRGNYGYTF. Here the CDR3 DNA reads TGTGCCAGCAGCCTACGGGACAGGGGGAACTATGGCTACACCTTC.